A selection of T cell receptor beta chains follows, all from one sample in a study of response to subunit inactivated influenza vaccine. A single record per CDR3 protein comes from TCRdb applying MiXCR to the RT-PCR reads. This sample has around 750,000 distinct CDR3 sequences, with roughly 20% found just once. The sequences come from PBMCs from blood, collected less than 6 days after vaccination. The receptors stem from a man aged 45-65 years who received an inactivated influenza vaccine. The CDR3 runs from the conserved cysteine through the conserved F or W.

v_gene	CDR3aa
TRBV28	CASTHGRGHGNQPQHF
TRBV6-2/TRBV6-3	CASSYLAGEDNEQFF
TRBV5-1	CASSPDVYSSSYNEQFF
TRBV12-3/TRBV12-4	CASSFTRTGNTIYF
TRBV27	CASSPGTSGGVISDTQYF
TRBV12-3/TRBV12-4	CASSPRRDSIYQETQYF
TRBV10-3	CAISNYEFGDTQYF
TRBV12-3/TRBV12-4	CASSLALGGREQYF
TRBV5-1	CASSLVWGTGELFF
TRBV12-3/TRBV12-4	CASNSLGAGFGYTF
TRBV5-1	CASSKIQETQYF
TRBV7-9	CASSWDPTNEKLFF
TRBV6-5	CASSYSLAMETQYF
TRBV6-2/TRBV6-3	CASSYFQSYEQYF
TRBV28	CASTLAGTGYNEQFF
TRBV5-1	CASSLDAGFKGYEQYF
TRBV5-1	CASSAGTDYGYTF
TRBV7-8	CASSLAFREPYEQYF
TRBV5-1	CASKVSAGDYEQYF
TRBV24-1	CATSAPKGQGGYEQYF
TRBV3-1	CASSNTGYTEAFF
TRBV5-1	CASSLEHSSYNEQFF
TRBV20-1	CSAKRDSYEQYF
TRBV4-2	CASSQDPGGATNEKLFF
TRBV2	CASGGREGPSYNEQFF
TRBV5-1	CASSFSGTGVSETQYF
TRBV18	CASAPVSDTQYF
TRBV30	CASLAGGNNEQFF
TRBV5-1	CASSLPDSSGANVLTF
TRBV28	CASNEGAVHNEQFF